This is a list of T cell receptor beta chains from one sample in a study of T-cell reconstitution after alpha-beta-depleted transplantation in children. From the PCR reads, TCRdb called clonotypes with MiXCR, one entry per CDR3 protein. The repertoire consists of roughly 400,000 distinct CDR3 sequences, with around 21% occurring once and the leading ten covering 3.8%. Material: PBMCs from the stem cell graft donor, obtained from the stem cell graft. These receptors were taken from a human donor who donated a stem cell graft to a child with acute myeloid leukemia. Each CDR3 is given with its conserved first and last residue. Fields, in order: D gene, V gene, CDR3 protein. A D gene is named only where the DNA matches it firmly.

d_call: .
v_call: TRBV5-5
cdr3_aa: CASSLFGLGSYEQYF

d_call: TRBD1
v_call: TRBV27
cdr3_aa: CASSLQGQANQPQHF

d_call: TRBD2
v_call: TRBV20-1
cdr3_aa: CSAKMPASGTYEQYF

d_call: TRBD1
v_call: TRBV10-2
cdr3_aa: CASSGTGKETQYF

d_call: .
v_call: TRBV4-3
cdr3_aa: CASSQESRVVGEQYF

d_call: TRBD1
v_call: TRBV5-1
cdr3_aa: CASPGQVFRNEQFF

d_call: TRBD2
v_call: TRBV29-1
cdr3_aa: CSSWTPGLGREGEQFF

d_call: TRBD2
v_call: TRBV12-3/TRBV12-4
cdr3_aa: CASSPSLAGGTDTQYF

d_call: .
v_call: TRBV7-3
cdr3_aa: CASSLTLGGTDTQYF

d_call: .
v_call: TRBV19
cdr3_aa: CASTLRREDSNQPQHF

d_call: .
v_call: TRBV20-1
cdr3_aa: CSASNGGRLNAGELFF

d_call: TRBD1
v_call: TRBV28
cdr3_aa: CASSQGGTNEKLFF

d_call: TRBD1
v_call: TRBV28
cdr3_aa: CASRTTGVYEQYF

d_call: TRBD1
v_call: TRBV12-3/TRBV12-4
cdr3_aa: CASSQGAGEQYF

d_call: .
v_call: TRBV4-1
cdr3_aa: CASSQNSGVMYEQYF

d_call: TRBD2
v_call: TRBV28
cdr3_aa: CASSFPRAGGALGQYF

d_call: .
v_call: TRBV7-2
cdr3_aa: CASSLWRVLTDTQYF

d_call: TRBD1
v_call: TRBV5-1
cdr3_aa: CASSTHGQVYYEQYF